A single sample gave rise to the 9 T cell receptor beta chains below, sequenced in a study of T cell responses to AZD1222 COVID-19 vaccine. Using immunoSEQ multiplex PCR, the repertoire was profiled, and TCRdb retains in-frame clones only, with some absent. The sample records around 100,000 clones, 75% to 90% being singletons. The material sequenced was peripheral blood, taken on day 0 of AZD1222 vaccination. Receptors originate from an adult in good health.

This rearrangement joins TRBV18 to TRBJ1-1; a possible D gene is TRBD1 (5 bases). Trimming pared 6 bases from V and 1 base from J, leaving 12 bases between. Germline V gives CDR1 KGHSH, CDR2 LQKENI. This CDR3 is 14 amino acids long. CDR3 region: CASSLTRENTEAFF. DNA for the CDR3: TGTGCCAGCTCGCTCACCAGGGAGAACACTGAAGCTTTCTTT.

V usage is TRBV6-2 or TRBV6-3 and J usage is TRBJ2-3; 11 bases line up with TRBD2. The CDR3 is 16 amino acids. Per the germline V gene, CDR1 is MNHEY and CDR2 is SVGEGT. V lost 4 bases, J lost 6 bases, and 9 bases stayed unmatched. The CDR3 region is CASSSLGLADTDTQYF. The DNA of the CDR3 is TGTGCCAGCAGTTCTTTGGGACTAGCGGATACGGATACGCAGTATTTT.

This clone was counted only a few times. The chain carries TRBV5-4 and TRBJ2-7; TRBD1 matches 9 bases. CDR1 is SGHNT and CDR2 is YYREEE in the germline V gene (reference sequence). J lost 4 bases, V lost 4 bases, and 12 bases had no gene match. This CDR3 has 16 residues. DNA for the CDR3: TGTGCCAGCAGCGCAGTGGGACAGGGAAGAGGATACGAGCAGTACTTC. It specifies CASSAVGQGRGYEQYF.

CDR3 nucleotide sequence: TGTGCCAGTAGAGGGGGAGTAGAGAACCTTGGCTACACCTTC. Translated, it gives CASRGGVENLGYTF. The rearrangement joins TRBV19 to TRBJ1-2; D is perhaps TRBD1 (6 bases). Germline-derived CDR1 and CDR2 are LNHDA and SQIVND (reference sequence). Trimming removed 6 bases from V and 7 bases from J, with 18 bases in between. The CDR3 runs 14 residues.

This chain links TRBV12-5 with TRBJ1-6; D may be TRBD1 (5 bases). Trimming took 0 bases from V and 7 from J, leaving 10 bases between them. Germline V lookup: CDR1 LGHNT, CDR2 FRNRAP. CDR3 length: 15 amino acids. The CDR3 DNA follows: TGTGCTAGTGGTTTGGTACTAGGGGTAAATTCACCCCTCCACTTT. Its protein product is CASGLVLGVNSPLHF.

The chain joins TRBV2 to TRBJ1-3; 7 bases are shared with TRBD1. This CDR3 contains 13 residues. J lost 4 bases, V lost 6 bases, and 3 bases had no gene match. CDR1 and CDR2 from the germline V gene are SNHLY and FYNNEI. The CDR3 region has the DNA TGTGCCAGCAGCCAGGGACAGGGAAACACCATATATTTT. Translation: CASSQGQGNTIYF.

This clone was counted between two and nine times. This sequence joins TRBV6-6 and TRBJ2-1; 10 positions match TRBD2. The germline V gene has CDR1 MNHNY and CDR2 SVGAGI (reference sequence). The CDR3 runs to 16 residues. The trim removed 6 bases at V and 4 bases at J, leaving 9 bases unmatched. CDR3 sequence: CASSRLGTSEYNEQFF. The CDR3 DNA reads as TGTGCCAGCAGCCGACTCGGGACTAGCGAATACAATGAGCAGTTCTTC.

This chain links TRBV7-6 with TRBJ2-7; 12 bases agree with TRBD1. Losses at the gene ends were 6 bases for V and 0 bases for J; bases not matched to a gene: 12. CDR1 SGHVS and CDR2 FNYEAQ come from the germline V gene. The CDR3 loop spans 18 amino acids. CDR3 in amino acids: CASSSGTGGFSISYEQYF. The CDR3 nucleotides read TGTGCCAGCAGTTCCGGGACAGGGGGCTTCTCGATCTCCTACGAGCAGTACTTC.

This chain links TRBV7-9 with TRBJ2-5, with a tentative D call TRBD2 (7 bases). The CDR3 extends over 14 amino acids. V was clipped by 10 bases and J by 6 bases, with 21 bases between them. CDR1 is SEHNR and CDR2 is FQNEAQ in the germline V gene (reference sequence). CDR3 sequence (DNA): TGTGCCATTAGAGGGGGGAGGGCCGGAAAGACCCAGTACTTC. Its translation: CAIRGGRAGKTQYF.